The 32 T cell receptor beta chains below were found in one sample sequenced in a study of OX40 agonist ivuxolimab in advanced cancers. This table comes from immunoSEQ multiplex PCR, and its TCRdb copy is limited to in-frame clones, with some not included. This sample yields about 59,000 clones, of which over 80% are seen a single time; more than 25% belongs to the top ten. The sample in question was CD4+ or CD8+ T cells sorted from blood, obtained in a trial of the OX40 agonist ivuxolimab. All receptors come from an adult with an advanced solid tumor such as melanoma, head and neck, liver or kidney cancer.

About this clone: At one end the junction does not follow the germline gene, possibly because of a read error. This chain joins TRBV10-3 and TRBJ1-2; perhaps TRBD1 as D (5 bases). This CDR3 comprises 11 residues. Germline CDR1 and CDR2: ENHRY and SYGVKD. The CDR3 loop reads CALRVNYGYTF. In DNA, the CDR3 is TGTGCCCTCAGGGTTAACTATGGCTACACCTTC.

The rearrangement uses TRBV30 and TRBJ1-4, with a weak D call TRBD1 (5 bases). The CDR3 is made up of 13 amino acids. Germline V gene sequence: CDR1 GTSNPN, CDR2 SVGIG (reference sequence). Trimming pared 3 bases from V and 8 bases from J, leaving 13 bases between. CDR3 residues: CAWRPGGLEKLFF. The CDR3 DNA sequence: TGTGCCTGGAGGCCGGGGGGGTTGGAAAAACTGTTTTTT.

The chain recombines TRBV10-3 with TRBJ2-7; 10 nucleotides align to TRBD1. The CDR3 is made up of 14 amino acids. Germline V gene lookup returns CDR1 ENHRY and CDR2 SYGVKD. The V segment lost 5 bases and the J segment 3 bases; nucleotides outside the gene matches: 4. CDR3 amino acids: CAISFGQGDYEQYF. In DNA form, the CDR3 reads TGTGCCATCAGTTTTGGACAGGGGGACTACGAGCAGTACTTC.

This clone was observed a few times. DNA of the CDR3: TGTGCCAGCAGCTTAGCGCAAGGTCAGCCCCAGCATTTT. Translation: CASSLAQGQPQHF. This chain connects TRBV7-6 to TRBJ1-5; D not resolved. V lost 0 bases and J 6 bases, leaving 6 bases between the germline ends. This CDR3 comprises 13 residues. Germline-derived CDR1 and CDR2 are SGHVS and FNYEAQ.

The gene calls are TRBV7-3 and TRBJ2-6, with D unresolved. Germline V gene data show CDR1 as SGHTA and CDR2 as FQGTGA. The V end lost 5 bases, the J end lost 5 bases, and 22 bases lay between the germline ends. This CDR3 region has 18 residues. This CDR3 is CASSARTRLQSRANVLTF. CDR3 nucleotide sequence: TGTGCCAGCAGCGCCCGTACACGCTTACAAAGTCGGGCCAACGTCCTGACTTTC. The full variable domain, with the rest looked up from reference TRBV7-3 and TRBJ2-6, is GAGVSQTPSNKVTEKGKYVELRCDPISGHTALYWYRQSLGQGPEFLIYFQGTGAADDSGLPNDRFFAVRPEGSVSTLKIQRTERGDSAVYLCASSARTRLQSRANVLTFGAGSRLTVL.

The chain links TRBV4-2 to TRBJ2-7; 12 positions match TRBD2. Unmatched junction bases numbered 7, after V lost 0 bases and J lost 1 base. CDR1 LGHNA and CDR2 YNFKEQ come from the germline V gene. The CDR3 loop spans 18 amino acids. Written as DNA, the CDR3 is TGTGCCAGCAGCCAAGATGCGGCGACTAGCGGGAGATCCTACGAGCAGTACTTC. Protein product: CASSQDAATSGRSYEQYF.

In regard to this clone: Other DNA sequences in the sample encode the same CDR3. This sequence joins TRBV18 and TRBJ2-5; D remains unclear. The germline CDR1 and CDR2 sequences are KGHSH and LQKENI. This CDR3 comprises 11 residues. Trimming pared 3 bases from V and 5 bases from J, leaving 4 bases between. DNA for the CDR3: TGTGCCAGCTCACCGGGGGAGACCCAGTACTTC. Translating it yields CASSPGETQYF.

V gene TRBV5-1 combines with J gene TRBJ2-3; D possibly corresponds to TRBD1 (6 bases). Trimming took 0 bases from V and 0 from J, leaving 14 bases between them. Germline loops: CDR1 SGHRS, CDR2 YFSETQ. The CDR3 loop spans 17 amino acids. CDR3 DNA sequence: TGCGCCAGCAGCTTGGAACTGACAGGAATCAGCACAGATACGCAGTATTTT. It translates to CASSLELTGISTDTQYF.

A single count supports this clone. The rearrangement joins TRBV7-2 to TRBJ2-3, with D uncertain. Germline V lookup: CDR1 SGHTA, CDR2 FQGNSA. The CDR3 sequence is 15 residues long. V dropped 1 base and J dropped 1 base, with 9 bases sitting between them. The CDR3 nucleotides are TGTGCCAGCAGCTTAGGTGGCATCGGCACAGATACGCAGTATTTT. It yields the protein CASSLGGIGTDTQYF.

The chain employs TRBV9 and TRBJ2-3; 11 nucleotides line up with TRBD2. CDR1 and CDR2 from the germline V gene are SGDLS and YYNGEE. There are 16 residues in the CDR3. V was clipped by 0 bases and J by 6 bases; unmatched bases: 6. CDR3 nucleotide sequence: TGTGCCAGCAGCGTAGATAGCGGGAGGGCCGGGGATACGCAGTATTTT. Protein: CASSVDSGRAGDTQYF.

This chain uses TRBV2 with TRBJ1-4; perhaps TRBD1 as D (6 bases). Trimming removed 5 bases at V and 4 bases at J, with 17 bases between. Germline values: CDR1 SNHLY, CDR2 FYNNEI. The CDR3 is 16 amino acids. The CDR3 reads CASSFLPGHFNEKLFF. CDR3 DNA: TGTGCCAGCAGTTTCTTACCGGGACATTTTAATGAAAAACTGTTTTTT.

The chain has TRBV7-9 and TRBJ2-7, with TRBD1 as a possible D gene (5 bases). The CDR3 contains 13 residues. CDR1 is SEHNR, CDR2 FQNEAQ, per germline (reference sequence). The V end was cut by 2 bases, the J end by 4 bases, with 9 bases between. The CDR3 DNA follows: TGTGCCAGCAGCTTAAATCAGGGTTACGAGCAGTACTTC. Its protein product is CASSLNQGYEQYF.

This clone was picked up one time. This sequence joins TRBV5-1 and TRBJ2-1, with 11 bases matching TRBD2. V was pared by 0 bases and J by 7 bases, with 15 bases of the junction left unmatched. This CDR3 is 19 amino acids long. Germline CDR1 reads SGHRS; CDR2 reads YFSETQ. In DNA form, the CDR3 reads TGCGCCAGCAGCTTGGATGGGGGTTGGCCGGGACTAGCGGATAATGAGCAGTTCTTC. This sequence encodes CASSLDGGWPGLADNEQFF. The variable domain in full, completed from reference TRBV5-1 and TRBJ2-1, reads KAGVTQTPRYLIKTRGQQVTLSCSPISGHRSVSWYQQTPGQGLQFLFEYFSETQRNKGNFPGRFSGRQFSNSRSEMNVSTLELGDSALYLCASSLDGGWPGLADNEQFFGPGTRLTVL.

The chain uses TRBV18 and TRBJ2-7; TRBD1 might be the D (6 bases). Looked up from germline, CDR1 is KGHSH and CDR2 is LQKENI. The CDR3 runs to 12 residues. V shed 3 bases and J shed 6 bases, with 9 bases lying between them. In DNA, the CDR3 is TGTGCCAGCTCACCGGAGACAGGCGAGCAGTACTTC. Translation gives CASSPETGEQYF.

The rearrangement joins TRBV28 to TRBJ1-2; D not certain. Deletions cut 4 bases from V and 2 bases from J, with 8 bases between. Germline V gene sequence: CDR1 MDHEN, CDR2 SYDVKM. The CDR3 is 13 residues long. CDR3 region: CASSSQLNYGYTF. The CDR3 DNA is TGTGCCAGCAGTTCACAGCTAAACTATGGCTACACCTTC.

J is TRBJ1-2 and V is TRBV5-5, with D possibly being TRBD1 (5 bases). CDR1 is SGHKS, CDR2 YYEKEE, per germline (reference sequence). The CDR3 runs to 14 residues. V gave up 1 base and J gave up 2 bases, with 9 bases separating them. The chain's CDR3 is CASSLYKGNYGYTF. The CDR3, as DNA: TGTGCCAGCAGCTTGTATAAGGGGAACTATGGCTACACCTTC.

This clone has only a few counts. The DNA of the CDR3 is TGTGCCAGCAGCTTTGGGAGCAATCAGCCCCAGCATTTT. Its protein product is CASSFGSNQPQHF. J is TRBJ1-5 and V is TRBV5-4, with no clear D. V lost 2 bases, J lost 1 base, and 4 bases lay in between. The CDR3 covers 13 residues. The germline CDR1 and CDR2 sequences are SGHNT and YYREEE (reference sequence).

The genes are TRBV7-6 and TRBJ2-7, with D hard to call. The CDR3 is made up of 14 amino acids. The V end lost 1 base, the J end lost 4 bases, and 11 bases lay between the germline ends. From germline, CDR1 is SGHVS and CDR2 FNYEAQ. In DNA form, the CDR3 reads TGTGCCAGCAGCTTAGGCCCCTACGATTACGAGCAGTACTTC. Its translation is CASSLGPYDYEQYF.

The chain carries TRBV19 and TRBJ1-1; TRBD1 is a possible D gene (5 bases). Germline CDR1 LNHDA, CDR2 SQIVND (reference sequence). V was clipped by 0 bases and J by 1 base, with 12 bases between them. The CDR3 covers 16 residues. The CDR3 DNA follows: TGTGCCAGTAGTATAGATCAGGGTACCAGGAACACTGAAGCTTTCTTT. It translates to CASSIDQGTRNTEAFF.

The V and J genes are TRBV18 and TRBJ2-6; perhaps TRBD2 as D (5 bases). The CDR3 spans 17 residues. Germline V gene data show CDR1 as KGHSH and CDR2 as LQKENI. V was shortened by 4 bases and J by 3 bases, with 16 bases between the two germline ends. The CDR3 coding sequence is TGTGCCAGCTCACGGACGGTCGGTGGGAGTGGGGCCAACGTCCTGACTTTC. This translates into CASSRTVGGSGANVLTF.

The chain carries TRBV7-6 and TRBJ1-5; 8 bases fit TRBD1. This CDR3 has 14 amino acids. Unmatched junction bases numbered 5, after V lost 5 bases and J lost 5 bases. CDR1 and CDR2 (germline): SGHVS, FNYEAQ. The CDR3 here is CASSQDRGDQPQHF. CDR3 nucleotide sequence: TGTGCCAGCAGCCAAGACAGGGGCGATCAGCCCCAGCATTTT.

The chain recombines TRBV15 with TRBJ1-1, with 10 bases identical to TRBD1. V dropped 4 bases and J dropped 6; count of bases not matched to a gene: 5. The CDR3 sequence is 14 residues long. Germline CDR1 and CDR2: LNHNV and YYDKDF (reference sequence). This chain's CDR3 is CATSKGQGIAEAFF. CDR3 sequence (DNA): TGTGCCACCAGCAAGGGACAGGGGATAGCTGAAGCTTTCTTT.

The chain is built from TRBV14 and TRBJ2-7, with 14 bases matching TRBD2. Germline V gene lookup returns CDR1 SGHDN and CDR2 FVKESK. The CDR3 has 18 residues. Losses at the gene ends were 3 bases for V and 3 bases for J; bases not matched to a gene: 10. CDR3 coding DNA: TGTGCCAGCAGCCACCGGCGGGGACTAGCGGGAGAAAGCTACGAGCAGTACTTC. Residues: CASSHRRGLAGESYEQYF.

This chain links TRBV6-1 with TRBJ1-2; the D gene is possibly TRBD1 (5 bases). The germline CDR1 and CDR2 sequences are MNHNS and SASEGT. With 1 base removed from V and 7 bases from J, the gap between germline ends came to 13 bases. The CDR3 extends over 14 amino acids. The DNA for the CDR3 is TGTGCCAGCAGTGAAGATAGGGACGTAGGTGGCTACACCTTC. Its protein is CASSEDRDVGGYTF.

The chain couples TRBV6-5 to TRBJ2-5; D possibly uses TRBD1 or TRBD2 (6 bases each). Germline V gene lookup returns CDR1 MNHEY and CDR2 SVGAGI. Trimming stripped 6 bases from V and 5 bases from J, with 16 bases between. This CDR3 spans 14 amino acids. CDR3 sequence: CASSPTTGGETQYF. DNA for the CDR3: TGTGCCAGCAGCCCAACGACAGGAGGGGAGACCCAGTACTTC.

The rearrangement links TRBV12-5 to TRBJ1-1; possibly TRBD1 for D (5 bases). The V end was cut by 3 bases, the J end by 0 bases, with 14 bases between. The germline CDR1 and CDR2 sequences are LGHNT and FRNRAP. The CDR3 runs 16 residues. The CDR3 bases are TGTGCTAGTGGTTTTTATCGCCCGGGGCTGAACACTGAAGCTTTCTTT. The encoded protein is CASGFYRPGLNTEAFF.

The rearrangement joins TRBV4-1 to TRBJ2-7; 11 bases map to TRBD1. The germline CDR1 and CDR2 sequences are MGHRA and YSYEKL. J lost 1 base, V lost 2 bases, and 7 bases had no gene match. This CDR3 is 17 amino acids long. CDR3 residues: CASSQYTGQGGSYEQYF. CDR3 DNA: TGCGCCAGCAGCCAATACACGGGACAGGGGGGATCCTACGAGCAGTACTTC.

The V call is TRBV29-1, the J call TRBJ2-5, with 7 nucleotides matching TRBD2. J lost 4 bases, V lost 7 bases, and 3 bases had no gene match. This CDR3 comprises 11 residues. Germline V gene lookup returns CDR1 SQVTM and CDR2 ANQGSEA. CDR3: CSGGEGETQYF. The CDR3 nucleotides are TGCAGCGGCGGGGAGGGAGAGACCCAGTACTTC.

A single count supports this clone. The chain carries TRBV19 and TRBJ2-7; D is perhaps TRBD1 or TRBD2 (5 bases each). Germline V gives CDR1 LNHDA, CDR2 SQIVND (reference sequence). The CDR3 has 15 amino acids. V lost 7 bases and J 2 bases, leaving 18 bases between the germline ends. The CDR3 here is CASTLSGTGAYEQYF. The CDR3 DNA is TGTGCCAGTACCCTATCCGGGACCGGAGCCTACGAGCAGTACTTC. Supplemented by reference TRBV19 and TRBJ2-7, the full variable domain reads DGGITQSPKYLFRKEGQNVTLSCEQNLNHDAMYWYRQDPGQGLRLIYYSQIVNDFQKGDIAEGYSVSREKKESFPLTVTSAQKNPTAFYLCASTLSGTGAYEQYFGPGTRLTVT.

The chain has TRBV28 and TRBJ2-1; 8 bases line up with TRBD2. The ends lost 1 base at V and 9 bases at J; junction bases unmatched: 8. Germline V lookup: CDR1 MDHEN, CDR2 SYDVKM. This CDR3 contains 15 residues. The chain's CDR3 is CASSLFTGRAGEQFF. Here the CDR3 DNA reads TGTGCCAGCAGTTTATTTACCGGGAGGGCAGGTGAGCAGTTCTTC.

The chain combines TRBV7-5 with TRBJ1-3. TRBV7-5 is tagged as a pseudogene. The CDR3 consists of 17 residues. This CDR3 is CVRSLAQTALGRNTIYF. The DNA of the CDR3 is TGTGTCAGAAGCTTAGCCCAAACAGCGCTTGGTAGAAACACCATATATTTT.

This chain joins TRBV30 and TRBJ1-1; no reliable D call. The CDR3 covers 14 residues. V shed 0 bases and J shed 3 bases, with 11 bases lying between them. Germline V lookup: CDR1 GTSNPN, CDR2 SVGIG (reference sequence). CDR3 amino acids: CAWSVGSPDTEAFF. CDR3 DNA: TGTGCCTGGAGTGTGGGCAGTCCTGACACTGAAGCTTTCTTT.